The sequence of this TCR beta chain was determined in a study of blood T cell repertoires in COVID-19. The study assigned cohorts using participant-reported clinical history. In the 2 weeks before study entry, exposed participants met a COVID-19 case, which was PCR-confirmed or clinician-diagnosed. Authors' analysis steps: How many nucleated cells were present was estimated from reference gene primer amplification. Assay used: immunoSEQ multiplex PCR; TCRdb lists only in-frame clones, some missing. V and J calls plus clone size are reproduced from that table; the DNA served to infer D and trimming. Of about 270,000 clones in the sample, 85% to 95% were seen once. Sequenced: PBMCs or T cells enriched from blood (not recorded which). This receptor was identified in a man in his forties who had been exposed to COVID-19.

The CDR3 nucleotides read TGTGCCAGCAGCGTATCCGGGGGTAGGAATACTGAAGCTTTCTTT. Translated: CASSVSGGRNTEAFF. The rearrangement joins TRBV9 to TRBJ1-1, with a tentative D call TRBD1 (5 bases). V was shortened by 1 base and J by 5 bases, with 15 bases between the two germline ends. The CDR3 length is 15 residues. The germline gives CDR1 SGDLS, CDR2 YYNGEE.